Shown below are 32 T cell receptor beta chains from a single sample sequenced in a study of T cells in Graves' hyperthyroidism and ophthalmopathy. Researchers amplified the TCR beta CDR3 regions from RNA transcripts. First-round RT-PCR with HTBI primers amplified the TCR CDR3 region. A single record per CDR3 protein comes from TCRdb applying MiXCR to the multiplex PCR reads. Of roughly 240,000 distinct CDR3 sequences listed, about 24% were seen once; the top ten hold 35%. The material sequenced was blood. Every receptor here comes from a woman in her thirties or forties with Graves' ophthalmopathy.

This clonotype was observed a handful of times. The chain combines TRBV4-2 with TRBJ2-7; TRBD2 matches at 8 bases. Germline trimming cut 11 bases from V and 5 bases from J; bases unmatched to any gene: 17. From germline, CDR1 is LGHNA and CDR2 YNFKEQ. This CDR3 is 15 amino acids long. The CDR3 spells CASAQQAGVIDEQYF. CDR3 DNA: TGTGCCTCGGCCCAACAAGCGGGAGTAATAGACGAGCAGTACTTC.

The V and J genes are TRBV29-1 and TRBJ2-7; 10 bases match TRBD2. CDR3 length equals 14 residues. With V trimmed by 6 bases and J by 0 bases, 5 bases remained unmatched. Germline CDR1 is SQVTM and CDR2 is ANQGSEA. The CDR3 DNA follows: TGCAGCGTACCCGGGACTAGCGACTCCTACGAGCAGTACTTC. Protein sequence: CSVPGTSDSYEQYF.

The CDR3 DNA sequence: TGCAGCGTTGGATTAGCGGGAGGGCCCCACGAGCAGTACTTC. Translation: CSVGLAGGPHEQYF. V and J are TRBV29-1 and TRBJ2-7; 11 bases align to TRBD2. CDR3 length: 14 residues. The germline V gene encodes CDR1 SQVTM and CDR2 ANQGSEA. Trimming cost V 4 bases and J 5 bases; bases outside gene matches: 7.

This clonotype appeared many times. V is TRBV28 and J is TRBJ1-5; TRBD1 aligns across 7 bases. This CDR3 is built from 16 residues. The junction had 11 bases not matched to a gene; V was cut back by 2 bases and J by 7 bases. Germline CDR1 and CDR2: MDHEN and SYDVKM. The CDR3 region is CASSLPAMTGIQPQHF. For the CDR3, the DNA is TGTGCCAGCAGTTTACCGGCCATGACAGGGATACAGCCCCAGCATTTT.

This clonotype was picked up many times. Germline and junction disagree at one end, which may indicate a read error. V usage is TRBV28 and J usage is TRBJ2-5; D uncertain. This CDR3 is built from 11 residues. CDR1 is MDHEN, CDR2 SYDVKM, per germline. CDR3: CASSLFPFLHF. The CDR3 DNA is TGTGCCAGCAGTTTATTTCCGTTTCTGCACTTC. Looking up the rest from reference TRBV28 and TRBJ2-5 gives the full variable domain: DVKVTQSSRYLVKRTGEKVFLECVQDMDHENMFWYRQDPGLGLRLIYFSYDVKMKEKGDIPEGYSVSREKKERFSLILESASTNQTSMYLCASSLFPFLHFGPGTRLLVL.

Points on this clonotype: A read error may explain this, as a much larger clone is one base away. The chain joins TRBV3-1 to TRBJ1-2; D gene uncertain. Germline loops: CDR1 LGHDT, CDR2 YNNKEL (reference sequence). There are 15 residues in the CDR3. CDR3 region: CVSSQAVRQNYGYTF. CDR3 coding DNA: TGTGTCAGCAGCCAAGCAGTGCGGCAGAACTATGGCTACACCTTC.

This clonotype has a count of ten or more. The V call is TRBV7-6, the J call TRBJ2-4; 8 positions match TRBD2. CDR3 length: 16 amino acids. Germline V gene data show CDR1 as SGHVS and CDR2 as FNYEAQ. V gave up 5 bases and J gave up 6 bases; unmatched junction bases: 12. The CDR3 DNA is TGTGCCAGCAGCCCCTCCACCGGGACTAGTATAAACATTCAGTACTTC. It yields the protein CASSPSTGTSINIQYF.

Many counts were recorded for this clonotype. This chain links TRBV2 with TRBJ1-5, with 7 bases aligning to TRBD1. CDR3 size: 15 residues. CDR1 and CDR2 from the germline V gene are SNHLY and FYNNEI. The V and J ends lost 4 bases and 2 bases, in that order; junction bases with no gene match: 5. The CDR3 spells CASSGDSLGNQPQHF. DNA of the CDR3: TGTGCCAGCAGTGGGGACAGTCTGGGCAATCAGCCCCAGCATTTT.

To note about this clonotype: The junction and the germline gene differ at one end; a read error may be behind it. This chain connects TRBV6-1 to TRBJ1-3, with unresolved D. This CDR3 is 13 amino acids long. CDR1 is MNHNS and CDR2 is SASEGT in the germline V gene. This CDR3 is CSSVPNSGNTIYF. CDR3 DNA: TGTTCCAGCGTCCCGAACTCTGGAAACACCATATATTTT.

This clonotype was seen only once. The rearrangement uses TRBV2 and TRBJ2-4; D may be TRBD1 or TRBD2 (5 bases each). V was cut by 6 bases and J by 3 bases, with 12 bases left in between. There are 14 residues in the CDR3. Germline V CDR1 and CDR2: SNHLY, FYNNEI. The CDR3 DNA reads TGTGCCAGCAGGGGGGATTTAGGCAAAAACATTCAGTACTTC. Translated: CASRGDLGKNIQYF.

This clonotype was observed at least ten times. This chain connects TRBV27 to TRBJ2-7; D may be TRBD1 (6 bases). Trimming removed 4 bases from V and 2 bases from J, with 9 bases in between. CDR3 size: 13 residues. Germline-derived CDR1 and CDR2 are MNHEY and SMNVEV (reference sequence). Written as DNA, the CDR3 is TGTGCCAGCAGTTACTCAGGGGCCTACGAGCAGTACTTC. It codes for CASSYSGAYEQYF.

Many counts were recorded for this clonotype. The chain joins TRBV7-2 to TRBJ2-7; D not resolved. The CDR3 totals 14 residues. Trimming shortened V by 0 bases and J by 2 bases, and 8 bases separated the two germline ends. The V gene's germline CDR1 is SGHTA and CDR2 FQGNSA. The CDR3 DNA reads as TGTGCCAGCAGCTTAGCGCCGAGAGCCTACGAGCAGTACTTC. Its translation: CASSLAPRAYEQYF.

The chain links TRBV6-1 to TRBJ1-1; D not resolved. Between the trimmed V and J ends, which lost 10 bases and 2 bases, there was a span of 17 bases. The CDR3 totals 14 residues. CDR1 and CDR2 from the germline V gene are MNHNS and SASEGT. CDR3 protein: CATHGGRANTEAFF. Here the CDR3 DNA reads TGTGCCACCCACGGCGGGCGGGCCAACACTGAAGCTTTCTTT.

The V and J genes are TRBV12-3 or TRBV12-4 and TRBJ1-1; no clear D gene. V was clipped by 7 bases and J by 4 bases, with 13 bases between them. The CDR3 is 13 amino acids. DNA for the CDR3: TGTGCCAGCAACATCCGACCGCTCACTGAAGCTTTCTTT. Translating gives CASNIRPLTEAFF.

This clonotype was observed at least ten times. V is TRBV7-3 and J is TRBJ1-1; D remains ambiguous. The CDR3 contains 14 residues. The germline V gene has CDR1 SGHTA and CDR2 FQGTGA. The ends were cut back, 2 bases at V and 0 bases at J, with 7 bases in the middle. This CDR3 is CASSLDTVNTEAFF. The CDR3 DNA reads as TGTGCCAGCAGCTTAGACACGGTGAACACTGAAGCTTTCTTT.

This clonotype was counted ten times or more. The genes are TRBV7-8 and TRBJ2-7, with TRBD1 matching 12 bases. Germline trimming cut 9 bases from V and 6 bases from J; bases unmatched to any gene: 12. In germline, CDR1 is SGHVS, CDR2 FQNEAQ. CDR3 size: 15 residues. The CDR3 here is CASFRDRGLVSEQYF. In nucleotides, the CDR3 is TGTGCCAGTTTCCGGGACAGGGGGCTTGTCTCCGAGCAGTACTTC. Filled out from reference TRBV7-8 and TRBJ2-7, the complete variable domain reads GAGVSQSPRYKVAKRGQDVALRCDPISGHVSLFWYQQALGQGPEFLTYFQNEAQLDKSGLPSDRFFAERPEGSVSTLKIQRTQQEDSAVYLCASFRDRGLVSEQYFGPGTRLTVT.

The V and J genes are TRBV5-5 and TRBJ2-5; TRBD1 or TRBD2 may be the D gene (5 bases each). The CDR3 has 15 residues. The germline V gene encodes CDR1 SGHKS and CDR2 YYEKEE (reference sequence). The ends were cut back, 6 bases at V and 4 bases at J, with 19 bases in the middle. The CDR3 DNA follows: TGTGCCAGCATCCCACTCGAGAGGGGCGGAGAGACCCAGTACTTC. This codes for CASIPLERGGETQYF.

The sample holds many counts of this clonotype. V usage is TRBV28 and J usage is TRBJ2-7; 8 bases match TRBD2. CDR3 length: 14 amino acids. The junction had 13 bases not matched to a gene; V was cut back by 6 bases and J by 9 bases. The germline V gene encodes CDR1 MDHEN and CDR2 SYDVKM. The CDR3 nucleotides are TGTGCCAGCAGCCTCGGGACTAGTGCCGTTGCGCAGTACTTC. Protein sequence: CASSLGTSAVAQYF.

The V call is TRBV28, the J call TRBJ1-5; D is perhaps TRBD1 (5 bases). The V and J ends lost 2 bases and 6 bases respectively, with 11 bases between them. Germline V gives CDR1 MDHEN, CDR2 SYDVKM. There are 14 residues in the CDR3. The CDR3 nucleotides read TGTGCCAGCAGTTTACTGGGGACGGGTCAGCCCCAGCATTTT. Translation gives CASSLLGTGQPQHF.

V and J are TRBV7-8 and TRBJ1-5; 10 nucleotides line up with TRBD1. CDR3 length: 17 residues. Germline V gene lookup returns CDR1 SGHVS and CDR2 FQNEAQ. J gave up 6 bases and V 4 bases, and 12 bases lay outside the gene matches. CDR3 amino acids: CASSSAPDRGYGQPQHF. The CDR3 nucleotides read TGTGCCAGCAGCTCAGCCCCGGACAGGGGGTACGGTCAGCCCCAGCATTTT. Combining the CDR3 with reference TRBV7-8 and TRBJ1-5 gives the whole variable domain GAGVSQSPRYKVAKRGQDVALRCDPISGHVSLFWYQQALGQGPEFLTYFQNEAQLDKSGLPSDRFFAERPEGSVSTLKIQRTQQEDSAVYLCASSSAPDRGYGQPQHFGDGTRLSIL.

The sample holds a few counts of this clonotype. The V and J genes are TRBV7-9 and TRBJ1-1; D is undetermined. Germline V lookup: CDR1 SEHNR, CDR2 FQNEAQ (reference sequence). The CDR3 totals 12 residues. V was clipped by 5 bases and J by 7 bases, with 11 bases between them. For the CDR3, the DNA is TGTGCCAGCAGCAATGACCTTGATGAAGCTTTCTTT. Protein: CASSNDLDEAFF.

This clonotype was recorded at least ten times. The chain uses TRBV30 and TRBJ1-5, with D tentatively TRBD1 (5 bases). V gave up 3 bases and J gave up 5 bases, with 11 bases separating them. Germline values: CDR1 GTSNPN, CDR2 SVGIG (reference sequence). The CDR3 totals 13 residues. The CDR3 here is CAWSLRGDQPQHF. DNA of the CDR3: TGTGCCTGGAGCCTCCGGGGGGATCAGCCCCAGCATTTT. Full variable domain (rest looked up from reference TRBV30 and TRBJ1-5): SQTIHQWPATLVQPVGSPLSLECTVEGTSNPNLYWYRQAAGRGLQLLFYSVGIGQISSEVPQNLSASRPQDRQFILSSKKLLLSDSGFYLCAWSLRGDQPQHFGDGTRLSIL.

V gene TRBV6-1 combines with J gene TRBJ2-7; 9 nucleotides match TRBD2. The CDR3 is made up of 14 amino acids. The germline gives CDR1 MNHNS, CDR2 SASEGT. After removal of 6 bases from V and 3 bases from J, the junction contained 6 bases not matched to a gene. CDR3 amino acids: CASRGAGGIYEQYF. Here the CDR3 DNA reads TGTGCCAGCAGAGGAGCGGGAGGTATCTACGAGCAGTACTTC.

In this sample, this clonotype turned up many times. The rearrangement joins TRBV27 to TRBJ1-1, with D possibly being TRBD1 (5 bases). The CDR3 is 16 amino acids. Germline CDR1 is MNHEY and CDR2 is SMNVEV (reference sequence). V shed 2 bases and J shed 1 base, with 14 bases lying between them. The CDR3, as DNA: TGTGCCAGCAGTTTAGGGCCGGGACGGACGAACACTGAAGCTTTCTTT. It yields the protein CASSLGPGRTNTEAFF.

Many counts were recorded for this clonotype. The chain joins TRBV28 to TRBJ2-2; D gene ambiguous. Germline CDR1 reads MDHEN; CDR2 reads SYDVKM. V lost 7 bases to trimming and J lost 1 base, with 7 bases between them. The CDR3 covers 13 residues. The CDR3 region is CASKVGNTGELFF. The CDR3 nucleotides are TGTGCCAGCAAGGTCGGGAACACCGGGGAGCTGTTTTTT.

This clonotype has a count of ten or more. The conserved final phenylalanine or tryptophan is absent from the CDR3, which likely points to a read error. The rearrangement joins TRBV28 to TRBJ1-5; D is unclear. V lost 6 bases, J lost 2 bases, and 11 bases lay in between. This CDR3 comprises 14 residues. CDR1 is MDHEN and CDR2 is SYDVKM in the germline V gene. DNA for the CDR3: TGTGCCAGCAGGGTCGTTCGCGGCAATCAGCCCCAGCATTCT. It yields the protein CASRVVRGNQPQHS.

This clonotype was recorded at least ten times. J is TRBJ2-5 and V is TRBV3-1; a possible D gene is TRBD2 (5 bases). Germline assignment: CDR1 LGHDT and CDR2 YNNKEL (reference sequence). The CDR3 has 16 amino acids. With 2 bases removed from V and 1 base from J, the gap between germline ends came to 14 bases. In DNA form, the CDR3 reads TGTGCCAGCAGCCAATCGGACTTAGAGTCCCAAGAGACCCAGTACTTC. Translating it yields CASSQSDLESQETQYF.

About this clonotype: This clone may be a read error of a much larger clone one base away. Without the conserved terminal phenylalanine or tryptophan, this CDR3 likely stems from a read error. The chain couples TRBV7-2 to TRBJ1-5; unclear D gene. The CDR3 runs 12 residues. In germline, CDR1 is SGHTA, CDR2 FQGNSA. Trimming removed 4 bases from V and 9 bases from J, with 10 bases in between. CDR3 sequence: CASSSLGRPQHV. The CDR3 nucleotides read TGTGCCAGCAGCTCTTTAGGACGGCCCCAGCATGTT.

This clonotype turned up a few times. The rearrangement links TRBV4-2 to TRBJ2-4; weak D call: TRBD2 (5 bases). The germline gives CDR1 LGHNA, CDR2 YNFKEQ. The CDR3 length is 14 residues. V shed 4 bases and J shed 12 bases, with 19 bases lying between them. The DNA of the CDR3 is TGTGCCAGCAGCCGAGAATTCAGATCCGGGGATCAGTACTTC. This encodes CASSREFRSGDQYF.

This clonotype was counted once. Sequence at one end of the junction differs from germline and may be a read error. The V and J genes are TRBV6-4 and TRBJ1-1; D gene uncertain. Germline CDR1 and CDR2: MRHNA and SNTAGT. The CDR3 loop spans 12 amino acids. CDR3 nucleotides: TGTGCCAGCAGTTACTCTTTGGTGGAAGCTTTCTTT. Translation: CASSYSLVEAFF.

There are many counts of this clonotype. This sequence joins TRBV30 and TRBJ2-5, with a possible D match to TRBD1 (5 bases). Germline V lookup: CDR1 GTSNPN, CDR2 SVGIG (reference sequence). Between the trimmed V and J ends, which lost 3 bases and 2 bases, there was a span of 19 bases. CDR3 length equals 16 residues. CDR3 in amino acids: CAWRGIGLPGQETQYF. In nucleotides, the CDR3 is TGTGCCTGGAGGGGAATTGGTCTTCCAGGGCAAGAGACCCAGTACTTC.

This clonotype appeared many times. The chain has TRBV2 and TRBJ2-5, with 7 bases identical to TRBD1. The V gene's germline CDR1 is SNHLY and CDR2 FYNNEI. The CDR3 consists of 16 residues. Trimming cost V 5 bases and J 0 bases; bases outside gene matches: 9. The CDR3 sequence is CASSSRDRTYQETQYF. The CDR3 nucleotides are TGTGCCAGCAGTTCCCGGGACAGAACGTACCAAGAGACCCAGTACTTC.